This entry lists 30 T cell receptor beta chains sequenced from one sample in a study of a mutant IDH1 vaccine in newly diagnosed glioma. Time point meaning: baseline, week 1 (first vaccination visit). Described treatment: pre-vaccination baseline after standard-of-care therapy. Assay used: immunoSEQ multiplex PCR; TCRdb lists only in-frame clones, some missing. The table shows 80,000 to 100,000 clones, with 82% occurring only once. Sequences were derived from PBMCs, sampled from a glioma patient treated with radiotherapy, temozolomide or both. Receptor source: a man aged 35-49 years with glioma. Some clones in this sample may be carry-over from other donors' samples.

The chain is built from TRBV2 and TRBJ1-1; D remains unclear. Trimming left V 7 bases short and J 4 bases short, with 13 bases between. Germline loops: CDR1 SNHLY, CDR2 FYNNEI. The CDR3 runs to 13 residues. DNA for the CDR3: TGTGCCAGCAACCGGGAGGGAGGCACTGAAGCTTTCTTT. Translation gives CASNREGGTEAFF.

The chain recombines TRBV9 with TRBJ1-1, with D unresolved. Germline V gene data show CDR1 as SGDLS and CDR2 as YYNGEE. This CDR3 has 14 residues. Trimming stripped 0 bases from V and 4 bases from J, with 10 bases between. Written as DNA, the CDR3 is TGTGCCAGCAGCGTAGATGGGGTCCCCACTGAAGCTTTCTTT. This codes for CASSVDGVPTEAFF.

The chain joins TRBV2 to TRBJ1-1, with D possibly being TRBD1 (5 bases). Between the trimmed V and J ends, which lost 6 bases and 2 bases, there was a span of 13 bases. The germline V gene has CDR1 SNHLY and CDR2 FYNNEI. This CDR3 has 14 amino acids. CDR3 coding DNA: TGTGCCAGCAGCGAACGGGGGGGTAACACTGAAGCTTTCTTT. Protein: CASSERGGNTEAFF. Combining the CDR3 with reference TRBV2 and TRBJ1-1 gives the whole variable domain EPEVTQTPSHQVTQMGQEVILRCVPISNHLYFYWYRQILGQKVEFLVSFYNNEISEKSEIFDDQFSVERPDGSNFTLKIRSTKLEDSAMYFCASSERGGNTEAFFGQGTRLTVV.

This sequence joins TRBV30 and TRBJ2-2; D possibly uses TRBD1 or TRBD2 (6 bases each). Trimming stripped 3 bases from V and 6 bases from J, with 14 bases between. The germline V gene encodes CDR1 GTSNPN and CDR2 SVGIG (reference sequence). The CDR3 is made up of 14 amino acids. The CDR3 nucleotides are TGTGCCTGGAGCCGAGGGGGGCGGGCCGGGGAGCTGTTTTTT. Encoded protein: CAWSRGGRAGELFF. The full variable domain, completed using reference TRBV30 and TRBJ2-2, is SQTIHQWPATLVQPVGSPLSLECTVEGTSNPNLYWYRQAAGRGLQLLFYSVGIGQISSEVPQNLSASRPQDRQFILSSKKLLLSDSGFYLCAWSRGGRAGELFFGEGSRLTVL.

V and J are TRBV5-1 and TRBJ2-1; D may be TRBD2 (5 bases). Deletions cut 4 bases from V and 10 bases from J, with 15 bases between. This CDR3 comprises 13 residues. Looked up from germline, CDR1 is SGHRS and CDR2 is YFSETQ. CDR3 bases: TGCGCCAGCAGCCTGTCACTAGAAAGGGAGCAGTTCTTC. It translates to CASSLSLEREQFF.

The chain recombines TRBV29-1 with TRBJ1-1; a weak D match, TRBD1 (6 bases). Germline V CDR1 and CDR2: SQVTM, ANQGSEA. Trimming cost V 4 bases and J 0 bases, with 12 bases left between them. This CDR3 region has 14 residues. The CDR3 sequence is CSVVSGGMNTEAFF. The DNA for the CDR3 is TGCAGCGTTGTGAGCGGGGGCATGAACACTGAAGCTTTCTTT.

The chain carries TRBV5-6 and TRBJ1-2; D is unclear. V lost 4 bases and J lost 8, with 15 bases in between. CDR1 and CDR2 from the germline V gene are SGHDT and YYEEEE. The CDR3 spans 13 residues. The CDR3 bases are TGTGCCAGCAGCATGTGGGGTGGGTCAGGCTACACCTTC. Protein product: CASSMWGGSGYTF.

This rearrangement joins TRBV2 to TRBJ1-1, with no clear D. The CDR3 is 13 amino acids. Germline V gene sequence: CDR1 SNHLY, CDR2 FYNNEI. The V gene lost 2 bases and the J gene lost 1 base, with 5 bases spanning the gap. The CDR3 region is CASSEQENTEAFF. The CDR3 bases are TGTGCCAGCAGTGAACAGGAGAACACTGAAGCTTTCTTT.

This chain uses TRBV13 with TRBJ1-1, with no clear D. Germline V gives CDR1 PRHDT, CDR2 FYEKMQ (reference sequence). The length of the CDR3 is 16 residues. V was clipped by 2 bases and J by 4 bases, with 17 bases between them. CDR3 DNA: TGTGCCAGCAGCTTATCATCATGGGAGGGAACCACTGAAGCTTTCTTT. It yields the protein CASSLSSWEGTTEAFF. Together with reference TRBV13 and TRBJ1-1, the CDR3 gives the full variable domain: AAGVIQSPRHLIKEKRETATLKCYPIPRHDTVYWYQQGPGQDPQFLISFYEKMQSDKGSIPDRFSAQQFSDYHSELNMSSLELGDSALYFCASSLSSWEGTTEAFFGQGTRLTVV.

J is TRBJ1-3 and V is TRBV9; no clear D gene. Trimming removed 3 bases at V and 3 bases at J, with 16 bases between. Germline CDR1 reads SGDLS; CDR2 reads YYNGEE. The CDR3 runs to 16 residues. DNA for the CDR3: TGTGCCAGCAGCGCCCAAAGGGCTGGGATTGGAAACACCATATATTTT. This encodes CASSAQRAGIGNTIYF.

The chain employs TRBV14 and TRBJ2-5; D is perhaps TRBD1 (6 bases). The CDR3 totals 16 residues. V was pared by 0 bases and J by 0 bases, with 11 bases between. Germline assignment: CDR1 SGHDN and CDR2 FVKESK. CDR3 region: CASSQDFGTYQETQYF. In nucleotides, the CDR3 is TGTGCCAGCAGCCAAGATTTCGGGACATACCAAGAGACCCAGTACTTC.

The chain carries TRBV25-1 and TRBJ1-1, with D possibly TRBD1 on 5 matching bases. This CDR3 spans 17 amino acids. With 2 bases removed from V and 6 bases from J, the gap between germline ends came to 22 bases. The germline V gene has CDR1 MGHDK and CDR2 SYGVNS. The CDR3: CASSEPPENPRVAEAFF. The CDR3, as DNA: TGTGCCAGCAGTGAACCCCCTGAGAATCCCAGGGTTGCTGAAGCTTTCTTT.

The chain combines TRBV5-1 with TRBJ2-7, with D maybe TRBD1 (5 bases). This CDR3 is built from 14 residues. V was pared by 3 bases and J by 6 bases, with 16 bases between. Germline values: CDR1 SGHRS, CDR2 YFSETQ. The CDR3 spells CASSWWGQGTEQYF. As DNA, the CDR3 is TGCGCCAGCAGCTGGTGGGGTCAGGGTACCGAGCAGTACTTC.

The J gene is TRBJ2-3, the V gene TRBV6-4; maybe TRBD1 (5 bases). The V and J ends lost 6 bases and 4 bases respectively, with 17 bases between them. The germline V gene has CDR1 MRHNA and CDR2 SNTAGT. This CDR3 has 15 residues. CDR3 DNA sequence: TGTGCCAGCAGCCCTCAGGGTGAACAGTCAGATACGCAGTATTTT. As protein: CASSPQGEQSDTQYF.

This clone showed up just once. This CDR3 is CASSLTVSNQPQHF. The CDR3 bases are TGTGCCAGCAGCTTGACAGTTAGCAATCAGCCCCAGCATTTT. This sequence joins TRBV5-6 and TRBJ1-5, with unresolved D. The CDR3 has 14 amino acids. From germline, CDR1 is SGHDT and CDR2 YYEEEE. The V end lost 1 base, the J end lost 0 bases, and 5 bases lay between the germline ends.

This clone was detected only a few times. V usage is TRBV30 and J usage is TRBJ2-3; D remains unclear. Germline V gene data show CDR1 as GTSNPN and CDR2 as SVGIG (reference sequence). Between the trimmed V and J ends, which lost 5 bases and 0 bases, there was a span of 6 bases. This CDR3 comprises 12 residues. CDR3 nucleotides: TGTGCCTGGGATTTGAGCACAGATACGCAGTATTTT. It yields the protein CAWDLSTDTQYF.

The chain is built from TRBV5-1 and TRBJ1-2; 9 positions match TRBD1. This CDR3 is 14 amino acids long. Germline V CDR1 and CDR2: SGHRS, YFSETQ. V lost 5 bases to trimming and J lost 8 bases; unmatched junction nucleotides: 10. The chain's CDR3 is CASSRTGVPEGYTF. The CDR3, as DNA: TGCGCCAGCAGTCGGACAGGGGTTCCAGAAGGCTACACCTTC.

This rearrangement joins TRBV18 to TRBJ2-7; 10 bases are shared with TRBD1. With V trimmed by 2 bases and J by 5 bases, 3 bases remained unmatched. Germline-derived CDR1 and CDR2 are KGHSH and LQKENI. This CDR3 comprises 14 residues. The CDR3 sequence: CASSPGDRGHEQYF. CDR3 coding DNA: TGTGCCAGCTCACCAGGGGACAGGGGCCACGAGCAGTACTTC. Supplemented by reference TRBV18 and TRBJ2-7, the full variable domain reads NAGVMQNPRHLVRRRGQEARLRCSPMKGHSHVYWYRQLPEEGLKFMVYLQKENIIDESGMPKERFSAEFPKEGPSILRIQQVVRGDSAAYFCASSPGDRGHEQYFGPGTRLTVT.

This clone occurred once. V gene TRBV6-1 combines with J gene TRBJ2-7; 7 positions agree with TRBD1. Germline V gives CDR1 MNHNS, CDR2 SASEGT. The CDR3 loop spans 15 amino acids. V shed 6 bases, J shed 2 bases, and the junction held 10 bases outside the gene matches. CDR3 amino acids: CASSLTSGGPYEQYF. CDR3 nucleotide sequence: TGTGCCAGCAGCCTAACGTCAGGGGGTCCCTACGAGCAGTACTTC.

The DNA for the CDR3 is TGTGCCAGCAGCGTAGGAACAGCGGAGGGGGGAGCTTTCTTT. Encoded protein: CASSVGTAEGGAFF. The V gene is TRBV9, the J gene TRBJ1-1; tentatively, D is TRBD1 (6 bases). Germline V CDR1 and CDR2: SGDLS, YYNGEE. Deletions cut 0 bases from V and 10 bases from J, with 16 bases between. The CDR3 is made up of 14 amino acids.

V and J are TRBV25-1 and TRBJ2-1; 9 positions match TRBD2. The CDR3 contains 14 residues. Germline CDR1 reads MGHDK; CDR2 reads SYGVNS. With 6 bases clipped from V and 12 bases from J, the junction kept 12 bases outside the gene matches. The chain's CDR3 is CASRTSGPQGVQFF. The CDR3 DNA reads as TGTGCCAGCAGGACTAGCGGTCCCCAAGGCGTGCAGTTCTTC.

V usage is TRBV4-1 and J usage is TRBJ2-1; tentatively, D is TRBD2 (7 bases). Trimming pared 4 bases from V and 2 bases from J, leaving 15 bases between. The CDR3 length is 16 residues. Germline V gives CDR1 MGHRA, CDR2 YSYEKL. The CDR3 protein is CASSLGGRGPYNEQFF. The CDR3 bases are TGCGCCAGCAGCCTCGGAGGGCGGGGGCCCTACAATGAGCAGTTCTTC.

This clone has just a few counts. The CDR3 region is CAWWGDGVTEAFF. The CDR3 DNA sequence: TGTGCCTGGTGGGGAGACGGGGTGACTGAAGCTTTCTTT. The V gene is TRBV30, the J gene TRBJ1-1; D is uncertain. The CDR3 is 13 residues long. Germline CDR1 GTSNPN, CDR2 SVGIG (reference sequence). V was shortened by 5 bases and J by 5 bases, with 15 bases between the two germline ends. The full variable domain, its missing parts supplied by reference TRBV30 and TRBJ1-1, is SQTIHQWPATLVQPVGSPLSLECTVEGTSNPNLYWYRQAAGRGLQLLFYSVGIGQISSEVPQNLSASRPQDRQFILSSKKLLLSDSGFYLCAWWGDGVTEAFFGQGTRLTVV.

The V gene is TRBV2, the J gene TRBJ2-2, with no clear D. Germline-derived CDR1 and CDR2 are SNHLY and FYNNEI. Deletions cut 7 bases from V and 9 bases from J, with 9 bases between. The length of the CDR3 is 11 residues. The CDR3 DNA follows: TGTGCCAGCAATGCCCCCCGGGAGCTGTTTTTT. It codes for CASNAPRELFF.

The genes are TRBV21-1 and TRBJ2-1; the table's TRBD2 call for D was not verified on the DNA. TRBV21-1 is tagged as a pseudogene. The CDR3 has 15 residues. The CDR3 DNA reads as TGTGCCAGCAGCAAACCGGGGGGGCCGGGAAATGAGCAGTTCTTC. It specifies CASSKPGGPGNEQFF.

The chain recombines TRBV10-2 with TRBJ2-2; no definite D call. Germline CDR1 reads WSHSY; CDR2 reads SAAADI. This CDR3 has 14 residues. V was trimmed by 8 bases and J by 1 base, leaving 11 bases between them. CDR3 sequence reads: CASGGQLNTGELFF. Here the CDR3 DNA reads TGCGCCAGCGGTGGGCAGCTGAACACCGGGGAGCTGTTTTTT.

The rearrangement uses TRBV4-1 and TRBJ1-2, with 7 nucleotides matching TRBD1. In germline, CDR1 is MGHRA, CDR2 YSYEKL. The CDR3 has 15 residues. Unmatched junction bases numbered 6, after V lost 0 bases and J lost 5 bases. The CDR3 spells CASSQEDRELYGYTF. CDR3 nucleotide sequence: TGCGCCAGCAGCCAAGAAGACAGGGAGTTATATGGCTACACCTTC.

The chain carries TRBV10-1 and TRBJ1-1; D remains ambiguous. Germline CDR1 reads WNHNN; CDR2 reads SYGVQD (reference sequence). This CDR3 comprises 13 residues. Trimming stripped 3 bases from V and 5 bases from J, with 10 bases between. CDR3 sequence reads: CASSDRPKTEAFF. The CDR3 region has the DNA TGCGCCAGCAGTGACCGCCCCAAGACTGAAGCTTTCTTT.

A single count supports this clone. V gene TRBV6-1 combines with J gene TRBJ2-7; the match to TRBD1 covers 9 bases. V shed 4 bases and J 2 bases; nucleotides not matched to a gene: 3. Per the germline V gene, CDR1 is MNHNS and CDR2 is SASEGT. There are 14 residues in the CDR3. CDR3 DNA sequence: TGTGCCAGCAGTGGAGGGACAGGGACCTACGAGCAGTACTTC. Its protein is CASSGGTGTYEQYF.

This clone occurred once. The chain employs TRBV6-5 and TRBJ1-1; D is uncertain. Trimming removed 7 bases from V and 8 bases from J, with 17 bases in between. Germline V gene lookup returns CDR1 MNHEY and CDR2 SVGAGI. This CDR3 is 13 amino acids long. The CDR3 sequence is CASNPLGGSEAFF. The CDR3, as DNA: TGTGCCAGCAACCCCCTAGGAGGATCCGAAGCTTTCTTT.